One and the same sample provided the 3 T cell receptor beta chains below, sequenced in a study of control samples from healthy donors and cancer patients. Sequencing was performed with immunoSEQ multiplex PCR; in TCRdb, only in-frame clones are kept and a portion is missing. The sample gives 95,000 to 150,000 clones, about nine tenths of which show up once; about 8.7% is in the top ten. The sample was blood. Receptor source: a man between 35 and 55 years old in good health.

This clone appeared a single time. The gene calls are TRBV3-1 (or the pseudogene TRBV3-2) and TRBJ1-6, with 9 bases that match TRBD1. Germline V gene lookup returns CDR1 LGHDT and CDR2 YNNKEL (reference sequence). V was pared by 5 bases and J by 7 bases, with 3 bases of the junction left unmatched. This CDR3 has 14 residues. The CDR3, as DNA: TGTGCCAGCAGCATGACAGGGGGGAATTCACCCCTCCACTTT. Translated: CASSMTGGNSPLHF.

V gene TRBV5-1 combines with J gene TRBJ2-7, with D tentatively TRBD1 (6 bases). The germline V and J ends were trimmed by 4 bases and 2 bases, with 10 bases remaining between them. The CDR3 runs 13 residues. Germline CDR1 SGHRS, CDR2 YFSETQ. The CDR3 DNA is TGCGCCAGCAGCCGGGACACCACCTACGAGCAGTACTTC. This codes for CASSRDTTYEQYF.

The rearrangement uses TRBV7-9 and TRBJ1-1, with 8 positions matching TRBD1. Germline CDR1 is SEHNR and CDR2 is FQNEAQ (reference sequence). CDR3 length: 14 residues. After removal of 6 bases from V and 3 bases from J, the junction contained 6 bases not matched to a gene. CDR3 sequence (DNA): TGTGCCAGCAGGCGGTCACAGGGGGACACTGAAGCTTTCTTT. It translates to CASRRSQGDTEAFF.